This T cell receptor (beta chain) came from a study of breast tumors, draining lymph nodes, adjacent tissues (dated by TCRdb to the mid-2010s). In terms of the full investigation: Breast cancer patients provided tumor, adjacent nontumor tissue and axillary lymph nodes, and the study compared the TCR beta repertoires across these three sources. The study was designed to assess the relationships and possible T-cell exchange between tumor, surrounding tissue and draining lymph node repertoires in human breast cancer. General study outcomes and caveats: Tumors showed preferential V and J gene usage, and their T-cell repertoire diversity fell below that of lymph nodes yet above that of nontumor tissue. The data were judged consistent with most tumor T cells deriving from the lymph node and then expanding within tumor tissue. Rather than being directly demonstrated, the conclusion that tumor T cells originate in lymph nodes was presented as consistent with a hypothesis. In luminal-like breast cancer, tumor and nontumor tissue repertoires resembled each other significantly more than in basal-like breast cancer.

Regarding this clonotype: This clone's antigen is unknown. Per-base quality was not reported, and no clone a single base away is much larger than it.

Sequencing took place on an Illumina HiSeq 2000. TCR beta chain libraries were generated by multiplex PCR amplification. The amplified TCR beta chain products were analyzed by high-throughput sequencing. The public reads were quality trimmed at Q25 with fastp and then assembled into clones with MiXCR by TCRdb, keeping productive beta chains. Rows with one shared CDR3 protein collapse into an entry with the most common genes and DNA. The sample records 200,000 to 250,000 distinct CDR3 sequences, 32% of which are singletons. Clones ranked in the top ten supply 1.4% of the sample. Lymph node samples were obtained from the axillary draining lymph nodes of breast cancer patients. This sequence originates from a female donor with breast cancer. Some clones in this sample may be carry-over from other donors' samples. The sequenced material came from axillary lymph node tissue.

The CDR3 protein: CASSPSGSPTGETQYF. The bases read TGTGCCAGCAGCCCGAGCGGGAGCCCCACCGGGGAGACCCAGTACTTC. Here the chain combines TRBV7-2 and TRBJ2-5, with TRBD2 identical over 8 junction bases. CDR1 and CDR2 are read off the germline V gene as SGHTA and FQGNSA. Here V drops 5 bases and J drops 5 bases, and the junction holds 13 bases not matched to any gene. Measured from the cysteine to the phenylalanine, the CDR3 is 16 residues long. Only the CDR3 part of the read is kept: 48 bases, read in frame from the first base.